The present TCR beta chain was sequenced within a study of neurological immune-mediated disorders. The germline V gene encodes CDR1 MNHNS and CDR2 SASEGT. The CDR3 covers 14 residues. Trimming pared 10 bases from V and 0 bases from J, leaving 15 bases between. One entry per CDR3 protein, called by TCRdb with MiXCR from the 5' RACE reads. The sample carries 40,000 to 45,000 distinct CDR3 sequences, approximately 12% recorded once. In its sample, this clonotype was seen a few times. The specimen was PBMCs. The TCR originated in a female donor in good health. The V and J genes are TRBV6-1 and TRBJ1-1, with D unclear. The CDR3 loop is CATRPASMNTEAFF. CDR3 sequence (DNA): TGTGCCACCCGACCGGCGAGCATGAACACTGAAGCTTTCTTT.